The next 28 T cell receptor beta chains were all read from a single sample in a study of human CD8 memory T cell subsets. A UMI-labeled 5' RACE approach was the method that produced the TCR beta libraries. TCRdb reprocessed the 5' RACE reads; each CDR3 protein has one entry and no DNA is given. The listing records almost 5,500 distinct CDR3 sequences. The sequenced sample consisted of CD8+ effector memory T cells (TEM) sorted from PBMCs. Noted subset: effector memory CD8 T cells, CCR7- CD45RO+ CD95+. The receptors derive from a human donor in good health.

CDR3 amino acids: CASTRSVAQPQHF. This sequence joins TRBV19 and TRBJ1-5. This CDR3 spans 13 amino acids. Germline-derived CDR1 and CDR2 are LNHDA and SQIVND (reference sequence).

This clonotype is called medium-sized based on its frequency. The chain joins TRBV13 to TRBJ2-2; TCRdb's D call of TRBD1 is untestable without DNA. Germline-derived CDR1 and CDR2 are PRHDT and FYEKMQ (reference sequence). CDR3 length: 14 amino acids. The CDR3 protein is CASSPPGGLGELFF.

The V gene is TRBV13, the J gene TRBJ2-7; TCRdb names TRBD1, which stays unverified in the absence of DNA. CDR1 PRHDT and CDR2 FYEKMQ come from the germline V gene (reference sequence). The CDR3 has 17 amino acids. The CDR3 protein is CASSLMGSWAGVNEQYF.

This chain joins TRBV7-9 and TRBJ2-5; TCRdb reports TRBD2, a call that lacks DNA to check it against. Per germline, CDR1 SEHNR and CDR2 FQNEAQ (reference sequence). The length of the CDR3 is 16 residues. CDR3 amino acids: CASSFSPAGVKETQYF. Using reference TRBV7-9 and TRBJ2-5 for the parts outside the CDR3, the full variable domain is DTGVSQNPRHKITKRGQNVTFRCDPISEHNRLYWYRQTLGQGPEFLTYFQNEAQLEKSRLLSDRFSAERPKGSFSTLEIQRTEQGDSAMYLCASSFSPAGVKETQYFGPGTRLLVL.

The chain combines TRBV13 with TRBJ2-7; no DNA is available, so the TRBD1 call from TCRdb remains unchecked. The CDR3 runs 14 residues. CDR1 and CDR2 (germline): PRHDT, FYEKMQ (reference sequence). CDR3 loop: CASNDRVNFYEQYF.

This clonotype ranks as medium-sized (0.01 to 0.1%) in terms of frequency. The chain couples TRBV7-6 to TRBJ2-7. This CDR3 comprises 13 residues. Per germline, CDR1 SGHVS and CDR2 FNYEAQ. The CDR3 is CASSLAEQYEQYF.

The chain has TRBV12-3 or TRBV12-4 and TRBJ2-1; with no DNA, the TCRdb D assignment of TRBD2 cannot be verified. CDR3 length: 16 residues. This CDR3 is CASSFWGLADYNEQFF.

The chain combines TRBV27 with TRBJ1-6. Germline CDR1 and CDR2: MNHEY and SMNVEV (reference sequence). The CDR3 consists of 15 residues. The chain's CDR3 is CASSSRQSYNSPLHF.

The V call is TRBV7-9, the J call TRBJ2-7; lacking DNA, the TRBD1 call made by TCRdb goes unchecked. CDR1 is SEHNR and CDR2 is FQNEAQ in the germline V gene (reference sequence). The CDR3 spans 15 residues. CDR3 residues: CASSDGQGQTYEQYF. The variable domain in full, with the rest retrieved from reference TRBV7-9 and TRBJ2-7, is DTGVSQNPRHKITKRGQNVTFRCDPISEHNRLYWYRQTLGQGPEFLTYFQNEAQLEKSRLLSDRFSAERPKGSFSTLEIQRTEQGDSAMYLCASSDGQGQTYEQYFGPGTRLTVT.

This chain's CDR3 is CASSYDPGTGRNTIYF. The genes are TRBV6-5 and TRBJ1-3; without DNA, the TCRdb call of TRBD1 cannot be checked. The CDR3 spans 16 residues. The germline CDR1 and CDR2 sequences are MNHEY and SVGAGI.

The CDR3 spells CASSFGRGYEQYF. V usage is TRBV28 and J usage is TRBJ2-7. The CDR3 has 13 residues. Germline V gene sequence: CDR1 MDHEN, CDR2 SYDVKM. The entire variable domain, with the rest obtained from reference TRBV28 and TRBJ2-7, is as follows: DVKVTQSSRYLVKRTGEKVFLECVQDMDHENMFWYRQDPGLGLRLIYFSYDVKMKEKGDIPEGYSVSREKKERFSLILESASTNQTSMYLCASSFGRGYEQYFGPGTRLTVT.

The rearrangement joins TRBV12-3 or TRBV12-4 to TRBJ1-4. The CDR3 spans 14 residues. The CDR3 region is CASSHTSSGEKLFF.

V gene TRBV29-1 combines with J gene TRBJ2-7; as DNA is missing, the TRBD1 call by TCRdb cannot be tested. CDR3 length: 13 residues. Germline-derived CDR1 and CDR2 are SQVTM and ANQGSEA. This CDR3 is CSVGDSLSYEQYF.

The rearrangement uses TRBV5-1 and TRBJ2-7; with no DNA, the TCRdb D assignment of TRBD1 cannot be verified. The CDR3 covers 15 residues. From germline, CDR1 is SGHRS and CDR2 YFSETQ. The CDR3 sequence: CASSWGYQGTYEQYF.

V gene TRBV20-1 combines with J gene TRBJ2-3; as DNA is missing, the TRBD2 call by TCRdb cannot be tested. This CDR3 spans 20 amino acids. Germline values: CDR1 DFQATT, CDR2 SNEGSKA (reference sequence). The CDR3 sequence: CSARDAGGLAGVGRTDTQYF.

This clonotype is called medium-sized based on its frequency. The genes are TRBV29-1 and TRBJ2-7; TCRdb proposes TRBD2, but this gene call is untestable without DNA. This CDR3 spans 13 amino acids. CDR1 and CDR2 (germline): SQVTM, ANQGSEA. CDR3 residues: CSGTSGSSYEQYF.

The rearrangement uses TRBV10-3 and TRBJ1-1; TCRdb proposes TRBD1, but this gene call is untestable without DNA. CDR1 is ENHRY and CDR2 is SYGVKD in the germline V gene. The CDR3 runs to 12 residues. The CDR3 region is CAIAQGDTEAFF.

The rearrangement uses TRBV10-1 and TRBJ2-7; TCRdb picks TRBD1, but there is no DNA to check that call. Germline assignment: CDR1 WNHNN and CDR2 SYGVQD (reference sequence). There are 15 residues in the CDR3. CDR3 in amino acids: CASSRDISLPYEQYF.

This rearrangement joins TRBV2 to TRBJ2-1; no DNA is available, so the TRBD1 call from TCRdb remains unchecked. This CDR3 comprises 16 residues. CDR1 is SNHLY and CDR2 is FYNNEI in the germline V gene. CDR3 sequence reads: CASSDQDRVPYNEQFF.

V usage is TRBV7-9 and J usage is TRBJ2-3. CDR1 SEHNR and CDR2 FQNEAQ come from the germline V gene (reference sequence). This CDR3 region has 15 residues. The CDR3: CASSLGGFSTDTQYF.

This chain links TRBV4-1 with TRBJ1-5. The CDR3 length is 14 residues. Germline-derived CDR1 and CDR2 are MGHRA and YSYEKL. The CDR3 here is CASSQESISQPQHF.

The V and J genes are TRBV11-2 and TRBJ2-7; TCRdb calls TRBD1, which cannot be checked without DNA. This CDR3 is built from 16 residues. The germline V gene encodes CDR1 SGHAT and CDR2 FQNNGV. This CDR3 reads CASSELTAGGLYEQYF. The entire variable domain, with the rest obtained from reference TRBV11-2 and TRBJ2-7, is as follows: EAGVAQSPRYKIIEKRQSVAFWCNPISGHATLYWYQQILGQGPKLLIQFQNNGVVDDSQLPKDRFSAERLKGVDSTLKIQPAKLEDSAVYLCASSELTAGGLYEQYFGPGTRLTVT.

Considering frequency, this clonotype is medium-sized. The chain employs TRBV27 and TRBJ2-7; TCRdb names TRBD1, which stays unverified in the absence of DNA. This CDR3 comprises 14 residues. CDR1 is MNHEY, CDR2 SMNVEV, per germline (reference sequence). The CDR3 sequence: CASSLDRGPYEQYF.

This clonotype is called medium-sized (0.01 to 0.1%) based on its frequency. V and J are TRBV11-2 and TRBJ2-1; TCRdb picks TRBD2, but there is no DNA to check that call. Germline V lookup: CDR1 SGHAT, CDR2 FQNNGV. This CDR3 is 14 amino acids long. The chain's CDR3 is CASSRTGTLNEQFF.

This clonotype ranks as medium-sized in terms of frequency. The chain links TRBV28 to TRBJ1-5; the D call of TRBD1 rests on TCRdb alone, since no DNA is present to check it. This CDR3 spans 14 amino acids. Germline lookup yields CDR1 MDHEN and CDR2 SYDVKM. CDR3 region: CASSFGGLGQPQHF.

This clonotype is called medium-sized based on its frequency. The chain carries TRBV24-1 and TRBJ2-3; TCRdb's D call, TRBD2, is unchecked because there is no DNA. Germline CDR1 reads KGHDR; CDR2 reads SFDVKD. The CDR3 extends over 18 amino acids. The CDR3: CATSDTTGTSGPTDTQYF.

The gene calls are TRBV12-3 or TRBV12-4 and TRBJ2-7; TCRdb names TRBD1, which stays unverified in the absence of DNA. The CDR3 loop spans 15 amino acids. The chain's CDR3 is CASSSPGTGIYEQYF.

This clonotype is classed as medium-sized by frequency. The chain employs TRBV7-6 and TRBJ2-7. This CDR3 is built from 15 residues. Germline loops: CDR1 SGHVS, CDR2 FNYEAQ. CDR3: CASSPRVGNPVEQYF.